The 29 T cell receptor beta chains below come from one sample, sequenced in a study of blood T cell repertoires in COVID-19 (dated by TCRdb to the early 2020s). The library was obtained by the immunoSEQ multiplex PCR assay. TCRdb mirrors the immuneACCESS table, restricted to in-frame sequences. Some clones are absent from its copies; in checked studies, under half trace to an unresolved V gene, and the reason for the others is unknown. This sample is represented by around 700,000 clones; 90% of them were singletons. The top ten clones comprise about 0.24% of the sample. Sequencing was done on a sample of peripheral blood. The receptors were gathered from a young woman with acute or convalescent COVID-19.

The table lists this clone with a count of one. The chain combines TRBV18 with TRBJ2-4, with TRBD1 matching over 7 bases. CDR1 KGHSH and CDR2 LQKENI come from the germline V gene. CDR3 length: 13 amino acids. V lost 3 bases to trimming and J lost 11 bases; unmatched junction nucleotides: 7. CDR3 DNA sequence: TGTGCCAGCTCACCCACAGGACAGGCCTTTCAGTACTTC. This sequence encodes CASSPTGQAFQYF.

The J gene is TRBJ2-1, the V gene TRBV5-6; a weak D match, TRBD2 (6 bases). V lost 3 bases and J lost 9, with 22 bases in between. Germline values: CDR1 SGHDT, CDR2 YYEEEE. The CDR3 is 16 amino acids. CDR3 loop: CASSSGPGLTIREQFF. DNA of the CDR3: TGTGCCAGCAGCTCGGGGCCGGGACTGACGATTCGTGAGCAGTTCTTC.

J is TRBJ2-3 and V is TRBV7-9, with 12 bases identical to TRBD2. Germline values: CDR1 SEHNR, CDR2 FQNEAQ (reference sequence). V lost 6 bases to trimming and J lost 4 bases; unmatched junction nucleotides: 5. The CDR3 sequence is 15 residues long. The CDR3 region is CASSHRLAGADTQYF. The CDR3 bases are TGTGCCAGCAGTCACCGACTAGCGGGGGCAGATACGCAGTATTTT.

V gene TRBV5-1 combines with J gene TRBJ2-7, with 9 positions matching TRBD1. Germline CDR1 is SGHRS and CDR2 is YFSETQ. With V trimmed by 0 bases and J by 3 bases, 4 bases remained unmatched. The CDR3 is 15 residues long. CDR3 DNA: TGCGCCAGCAGCTTGGCGCGACAGGGGGACTACGAGCAGTACTTC. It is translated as CASSLARQGDYEQYF.

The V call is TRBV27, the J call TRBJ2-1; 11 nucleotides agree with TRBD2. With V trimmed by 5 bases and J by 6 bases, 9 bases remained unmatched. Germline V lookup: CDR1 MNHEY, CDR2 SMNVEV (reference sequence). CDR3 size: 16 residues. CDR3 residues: CASSLTLAGGANEQFF. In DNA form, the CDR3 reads TGTGCCAGCAGTCTAACTTTAGCGGGGGGGGCCAATGAGCAGTTCTTC.

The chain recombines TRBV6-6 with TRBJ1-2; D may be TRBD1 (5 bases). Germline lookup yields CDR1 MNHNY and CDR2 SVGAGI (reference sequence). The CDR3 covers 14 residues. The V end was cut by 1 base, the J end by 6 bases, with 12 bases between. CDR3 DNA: TGTGCCAGCAGTTACTGGCCAAAGGGGCATGGCTACACCTTC. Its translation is CASSYWPKGHGYTF.

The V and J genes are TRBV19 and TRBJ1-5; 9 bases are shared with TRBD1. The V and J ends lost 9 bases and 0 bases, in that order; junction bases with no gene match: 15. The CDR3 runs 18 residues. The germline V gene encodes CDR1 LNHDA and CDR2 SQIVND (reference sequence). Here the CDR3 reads CASRRGRDRAHSNQPQHF. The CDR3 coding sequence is TGTGCCAGCCGAAGAGGCCGGGACAGGGCACATAGCAATCAGCCCCAGCATTTT.

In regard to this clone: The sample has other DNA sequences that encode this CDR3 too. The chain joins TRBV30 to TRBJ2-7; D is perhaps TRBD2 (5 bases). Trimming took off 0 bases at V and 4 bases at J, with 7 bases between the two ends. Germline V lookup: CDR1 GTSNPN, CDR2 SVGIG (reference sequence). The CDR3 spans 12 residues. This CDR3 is CAWSVGGYEQYF. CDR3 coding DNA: TGTGCCTGGAGTGTAGGCGGGTACGAGCAGTACTTC. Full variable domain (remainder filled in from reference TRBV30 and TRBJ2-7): SQTIHQWPATLVQPVGSPLSLECTVEGTSNPNLYWYRQAAGRGLQLLFYSVGIGQISSEVPQNLSASRPQDRQFILSSKKLLLSDSGFYLCAWSVGGYEQYFGPGTRLTVT.

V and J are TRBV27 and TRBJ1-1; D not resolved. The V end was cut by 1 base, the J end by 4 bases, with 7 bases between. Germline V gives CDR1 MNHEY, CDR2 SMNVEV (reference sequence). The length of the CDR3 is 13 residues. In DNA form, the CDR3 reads TGTGCCAGCAGTTTATATGATAGCACTGAAGCTTTCTTT. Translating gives CASSLYDSTEAFF.

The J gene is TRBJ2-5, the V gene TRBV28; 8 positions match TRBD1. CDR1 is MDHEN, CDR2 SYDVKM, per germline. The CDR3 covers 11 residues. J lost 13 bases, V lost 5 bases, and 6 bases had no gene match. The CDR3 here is CASSKTGALYF. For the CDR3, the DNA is TGTGCCAGCAGTAAGACAGGGGCATTGTACTTC.

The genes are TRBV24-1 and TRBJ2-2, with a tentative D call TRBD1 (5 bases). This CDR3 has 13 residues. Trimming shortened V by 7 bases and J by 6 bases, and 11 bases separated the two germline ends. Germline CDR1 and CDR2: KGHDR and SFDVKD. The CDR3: CATSRKGAGELFF. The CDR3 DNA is TGTGCCACCAGCAGAAAAGGGGCCGGGGAGCTGTTTTTT.

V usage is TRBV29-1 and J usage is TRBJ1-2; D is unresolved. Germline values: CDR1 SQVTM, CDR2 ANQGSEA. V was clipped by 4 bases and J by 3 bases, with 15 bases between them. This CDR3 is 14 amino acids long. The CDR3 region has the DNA TGCAGCGTTGTCGAGGGTTTGATTGACTATGGCTACACCTTC. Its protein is CSVVEGLIDYGYTF. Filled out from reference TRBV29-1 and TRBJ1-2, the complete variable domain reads SAVISQKPSRDICQRGTSLTIQCQVDSQVTMMFWYRQQPGQSLTLIATANQGSEATYESGFVIDKFPISRPNLTFSTLTVSNMSPEDSSIYLCSVVEGLIDYGYTFGSGTRLTVV.

The CDR3 DNA reads TGTGCCAGCAGCCCCCCCGCGCAGGGCTGGAGCTATGGCTACACCTTC. It yields the protein CASSPPAQGWSYGYTF. The rearrangement links TRBV3-1 (or the pseudogene TRBV3-2) to TRBJ1-2, with D perhaps TRBD1 (5 bases). Trimming cost V 4 bases and J 4 bases, with 19 bases left between them. Germline V gene data show CDR1 as LGHDT and CDR2 as YNNKEL (reference sequence). The CDR3 is 16 residues long.

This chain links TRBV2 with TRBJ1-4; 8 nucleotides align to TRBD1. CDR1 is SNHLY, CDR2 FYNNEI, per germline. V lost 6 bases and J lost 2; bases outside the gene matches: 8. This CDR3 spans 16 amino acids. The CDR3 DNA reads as TGTGCCAGCAGAGACAGGGGAATTTCGACTAATGAAAAACTGTTTTTT. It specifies CASRDRGISTNEKLFF.

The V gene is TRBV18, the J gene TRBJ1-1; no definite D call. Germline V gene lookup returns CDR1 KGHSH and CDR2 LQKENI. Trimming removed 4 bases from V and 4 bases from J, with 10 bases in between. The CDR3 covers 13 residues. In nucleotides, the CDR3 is TGTGCCAGCTCACGGATGGGGAGCACTGAAGCTTTCTTT. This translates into CASSRMGSTEAFF.

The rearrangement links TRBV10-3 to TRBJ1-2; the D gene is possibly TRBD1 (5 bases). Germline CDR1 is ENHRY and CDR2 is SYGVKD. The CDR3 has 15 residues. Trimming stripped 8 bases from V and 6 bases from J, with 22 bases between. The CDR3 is CAIRYGQGKGDGYTF. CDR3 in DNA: TGTGCCATCCGCTACGGTCAGGGAAAGGGCGATGGCTACACCTTC.

The CDR3 loop is CASSQDQMGGYGYTF. The CDR3 nucleotides read TGCGCCAGCAGCCAAGATCAGATGGGGGGCTATGGCTACACCTTC. This chain uses TRBV4-3 with TRBJ1-2; TRBD1 might be the D (5 bases). This CDR3 spans 15 amino acids. Germline V gene lookup returns CDR1 LGHNA and CDR2 YSLEER. V was pared by 0 bases and J by 4 bases, with 12 bases between.

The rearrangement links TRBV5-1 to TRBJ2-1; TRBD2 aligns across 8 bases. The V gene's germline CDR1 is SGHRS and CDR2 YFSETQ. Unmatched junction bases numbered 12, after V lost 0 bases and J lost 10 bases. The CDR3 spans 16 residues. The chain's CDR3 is CASSLASSGPLSEQFF. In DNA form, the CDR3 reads TGCGCCAGCAGCTTGGCGTCTAGCGGGCCATTATCCGAGCAGTTCTTC.

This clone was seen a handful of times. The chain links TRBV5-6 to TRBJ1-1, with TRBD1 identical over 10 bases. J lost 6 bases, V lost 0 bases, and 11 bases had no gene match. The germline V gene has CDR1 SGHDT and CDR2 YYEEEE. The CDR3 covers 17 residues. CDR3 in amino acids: CASSLVGQGRLGAEAFF. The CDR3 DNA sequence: TGTGCCAGCAGCTTGGTGGGACAGGGGAGGTTAGGGGCTGAAGCTTTCTTT.

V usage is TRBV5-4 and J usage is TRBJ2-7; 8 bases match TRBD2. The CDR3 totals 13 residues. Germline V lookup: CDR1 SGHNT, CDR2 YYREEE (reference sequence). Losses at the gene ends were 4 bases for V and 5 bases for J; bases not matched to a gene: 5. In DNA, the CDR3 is TGTGCCAGCAGCATAGGACTAGCTCACGAGCAGTACTTC. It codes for CASSIGLAHEQYF. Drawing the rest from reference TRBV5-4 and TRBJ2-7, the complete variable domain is ETGVTQSPTHLIKTRGQQVTLRCSSQSGHNTVSWYQQALGQGPQFIFQYYREEENGRGNFPPRFSGLQFPNYSSELNVNALELDDSALYLCASSIGLAHEQYFGPGTRLTVT.

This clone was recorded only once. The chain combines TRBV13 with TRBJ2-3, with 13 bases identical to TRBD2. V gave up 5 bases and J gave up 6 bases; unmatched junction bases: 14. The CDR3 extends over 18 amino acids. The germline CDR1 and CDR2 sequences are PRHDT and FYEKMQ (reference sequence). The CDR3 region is CASSPRLAGGPITDTQYF. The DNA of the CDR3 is TGTGCCAGCAGCCCCCGACTAGCGGGGGGCCCGATAACGGATACGCAGTATTTT.

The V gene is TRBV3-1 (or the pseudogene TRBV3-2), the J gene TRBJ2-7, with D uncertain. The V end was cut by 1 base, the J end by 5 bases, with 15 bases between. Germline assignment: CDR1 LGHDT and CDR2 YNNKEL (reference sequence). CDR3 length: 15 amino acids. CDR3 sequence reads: CASSQARLTADEQYF. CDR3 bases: TGTGCCAGCAGCCAAGCCCGACTCACGGCCGACGAGCAGTACTTC.

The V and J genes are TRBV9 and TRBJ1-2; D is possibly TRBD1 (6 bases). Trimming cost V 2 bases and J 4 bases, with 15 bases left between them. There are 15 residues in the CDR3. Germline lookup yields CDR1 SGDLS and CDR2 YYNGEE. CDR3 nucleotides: TGTGCCAGCAGCGTCGCGGAACAGGGCCGCTATGGCTACACCTTC. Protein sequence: CASSVAEQGRYGYTF.

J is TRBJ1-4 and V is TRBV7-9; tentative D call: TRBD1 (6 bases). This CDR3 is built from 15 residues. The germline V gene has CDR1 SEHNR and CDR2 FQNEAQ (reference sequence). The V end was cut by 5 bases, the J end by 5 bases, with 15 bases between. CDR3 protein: CASSPRTANNEKLFF. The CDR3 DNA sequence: TGTGCCAGCAGCCCAAGGACAGCGAACAATGAAAAACTGTTTTTT.

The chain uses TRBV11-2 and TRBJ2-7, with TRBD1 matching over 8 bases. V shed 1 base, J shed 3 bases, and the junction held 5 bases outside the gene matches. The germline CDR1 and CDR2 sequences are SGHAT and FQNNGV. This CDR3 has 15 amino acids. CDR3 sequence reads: CASSLGVGQGYEQYF. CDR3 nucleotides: TGTGCCAGCAGCTTAGGCGTTGGACAGGGCTACGAGCAGTACTTC.

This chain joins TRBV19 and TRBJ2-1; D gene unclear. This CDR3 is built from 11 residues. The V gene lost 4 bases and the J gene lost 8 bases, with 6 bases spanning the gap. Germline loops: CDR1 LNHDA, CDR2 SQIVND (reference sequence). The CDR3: CASSTDYEQFF. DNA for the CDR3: TGTGCCAGTAGTACCGACTATGAGCAGTTCTTC.

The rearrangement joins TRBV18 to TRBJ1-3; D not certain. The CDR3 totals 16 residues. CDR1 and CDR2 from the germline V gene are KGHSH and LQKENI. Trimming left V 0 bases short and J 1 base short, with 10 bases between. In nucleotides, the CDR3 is TGTGCCAGCTCACCACCGAGGTTCGGGTCTGGAAACACCATATATTTT. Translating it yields CASSPPRFGSGNTIYF.

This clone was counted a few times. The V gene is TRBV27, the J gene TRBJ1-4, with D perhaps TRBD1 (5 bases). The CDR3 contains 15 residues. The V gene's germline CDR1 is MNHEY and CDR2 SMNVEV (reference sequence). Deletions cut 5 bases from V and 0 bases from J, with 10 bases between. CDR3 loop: CASSLGHATNEKLFF. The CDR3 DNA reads TGTGCCAGCAGTCTTGGACACGCAACTAATGAAAAACTGTTTTTT.

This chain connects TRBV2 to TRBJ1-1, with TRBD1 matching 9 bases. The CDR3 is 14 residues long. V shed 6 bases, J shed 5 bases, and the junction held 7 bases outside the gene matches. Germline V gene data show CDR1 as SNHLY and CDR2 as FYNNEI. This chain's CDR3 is CASSLTGTGTEAFF. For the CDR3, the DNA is TGTGCCAGCAGCTTAACCGGGACAGGGACTGAAGCTTTCTTT.